This T cell receptor beta chain was sequenced in a study of blood T cell repertoires in COVID-19. The germline V gene encodes CDR1 KGHSH and CDR2 LQKENI. V was trimmed by 3 bases and J by 11 bases, leaving 14 bases between them. This CDR3 comprises 13 residues. Profiled with immunoSEQ multiplex PCR; TCRdb holds only in-frame clones, not every one. The sample contains 200,000 to 300,000 clones, about four fifths of which appear only once. This sequence originates from a woman older than 75 with COVID-19, enrolled during active disease. Sequencing was performed on peripheral blood. The V gene is TRBV18, the J gene TRBJ1-3; maybe TRBD1 (6 bases). The CDR3 region is CASSPGHKYAIYF. In DNA, the CDR3 is TGTGCCAGCTCACCGGGACACAAATACGCCATATATTTT.